This T cell receptor beta chain derives from a study of blood T cell repertoires in COVID-19. Whole-study context: From the United States, Italy and Spain came samples of acute and convalescent COVID-19. Nucleic acid was either cDNA or gDNA, and it came from T cells, B-cell-depleted T cells, or PBMCs.

Germline assignment: CDR1 SGHRS and CDR2 YFSETQ. There are 16 residues in the CDR3. Germline trimming cut 0 bases from V and 9 bases from J; bases unmatched to any gene: 10. Sequencing was performed with immunoSEQ multiplex PCR; in TCRdb, only in-frame clones are kept and a portion is missing. The table shows under 150,000 clones, with approximately 90% occurring only once. The TCR originated in a woman aged 50 to 60 with acute or convalescent COVID-19. Specimen: peripheral blood. The chain joins TRBV5-1 to TRBJ2-3, with TRBD2 matching 10 bases. CDR3 sequence reads: CASSLEPSGGAETQYF. In DNA, the CDR3 is TGCGCCAGCAGCTTGGAGCCCAGCGGGGGGGCTGAAACGCAGTATTTT.